Listed here are 5 T cell receptor beta chains from one sample, sequenced in a study of T cells in localized non-small cell lung cancer. Profiling relied on immunoSEQ multiplex PCR, and the TCRdb table lists in-frame clones only, not all of them. The sample has tens of thousands of clones, 65% to 85% seen once. The sequences come from peripheral blood, collected before any cancer treatment. The receptor source for this set is a man aged 40 to 70 with stage III squamous cell lung carcinoma.

The chain employs TRBV7-2 and TRBJ2-5; D is perhaps TRBD2 (6 bases). The germline CDR1 and CDR2 sequences are SGHTA and FQGNSA. Trimming left V 1 base short and J 4 bases short, with 10 bases between. The CDR3 contains 14 residues. The DNA of the CDR3 is TGTGCCAGCAGCTTAGTCGGGGGTCCAGAGACCCAGTACTTC. It is translated as CASSLVGGPETQYF.

V gene TRBV7-8 combines with J gene TRBJ1-5, with D possibly being TRBD1 (5 bases). Trimming removed 1 base at V and 6 bases at J, with 13 bases between. Germline V gene data show CDR1 as SGHVS and CDR2 as FQNEAQ. This CDR3 is built from 15 residues. CDR3 sequence: CASSLGVGGGQPQHF. CDR3 nucleotide sequence: TGTGCCAGCAGCTTAGGGGTTGGGGGGGGTCAGCCCCAGCATTTT.

The chain carries TRBV6-1 and TRBJ2-7, with D perhaps matching TRBD1 or TRBD2 (5 bases each). Germline loops: CDR1 MNHNS, CDR2 SASEGT. This CDR3 contains 14 residues. Trimming removed 5 bases from V and 7 bases from J, with 18 bases in between. Here the CDR3 reads CASSTGTNAPEQYV. CDR3 coding DNA: TGTGCCAGCAGTACCGGGACGAACGCCCCGGAGCAGTACGTC.

This clone was recorded a few times. This sequence joins TRBV11-2 and TRBJ2-7; no clear D. The CDR3 is 11 amino acids. Germline-derived CDR1 and CDR2 are SGHAT and FQNNGV. The DNA for the CDR3 is TGTGCCAGCAGCTTGGGGTTGAGAATGGACGTC. This codes for CASSLGLRMDV.

V is TRBV2 and J is TRBJ2-7, with D unresolved. V lost 6 bases, J lost 4 bases, and 7 bases lay in between. Germline CDR1 SNHLY, CDR2 FYNNEI. The CDR3 is made up of 11 amino acids. CDR3 nucleotide sequence: TGTGCCAGCAGGCATAATTACGAGCAGTACGTC. This encodes CASRHNYEQYV.